This TCR beta chain came from a study of T cells after yellow fever vaccination. Study-level findings and limits: The study found a weaker secondary response that peaked faster, day 5 versus 15. Contamination by abundant bulk-population clonotypes could be present in FACS-sorted repertoires.

The authors made TCR cDNA by 5'RACE template switching, adding a universal primer site and UMIs. TCRdb called the 5' RACE reads again in MiXCR, with one record for every CDR3 protein. The sample yields a few hundred thousand distinct CDR3 sequences, roughly 19% seen once. Germline trimming cut 4 bases from V and 0 bases from J; bases unmatched to any gene: 7. Germline CDR1 is LGHDT and CDR2 is YNNKEL (reference sequence). This CDR3 has 16 amino acids. As to this clonotype: As yet, its antigen is unknown.

This sequence was found in a man under 40 who received the YFV17D yellow fever vaccine. The chain links TRBV3-1 to TRBJ2-5; 8 nucleotides match TRBD2. The specimen comprised PBMCs, sampled 15 days after the yellow fever booster vaccination. The CDR3 sequence: CASSLLTSGNQETQYF. CDR3 nucleotide sequence: TGTGCCAGCAGCCTGCTTACTAGCGGAAACCAAGAGACCCAGTACTTC.